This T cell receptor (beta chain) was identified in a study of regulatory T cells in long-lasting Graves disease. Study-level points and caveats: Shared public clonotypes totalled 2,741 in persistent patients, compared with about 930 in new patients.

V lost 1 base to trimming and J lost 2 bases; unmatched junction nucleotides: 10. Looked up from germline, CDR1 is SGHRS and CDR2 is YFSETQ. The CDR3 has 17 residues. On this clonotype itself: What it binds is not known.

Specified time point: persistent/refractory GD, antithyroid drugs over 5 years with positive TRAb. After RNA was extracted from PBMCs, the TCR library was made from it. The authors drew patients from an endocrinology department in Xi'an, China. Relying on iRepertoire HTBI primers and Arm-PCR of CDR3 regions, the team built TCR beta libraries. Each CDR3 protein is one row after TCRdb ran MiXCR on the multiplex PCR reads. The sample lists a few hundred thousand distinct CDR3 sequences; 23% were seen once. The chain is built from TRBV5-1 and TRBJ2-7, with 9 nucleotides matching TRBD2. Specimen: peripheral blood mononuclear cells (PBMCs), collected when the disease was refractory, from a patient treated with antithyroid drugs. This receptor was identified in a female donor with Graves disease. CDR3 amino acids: CASSLPGLAKSAYEQYF. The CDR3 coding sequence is TGCGCCAGCAGCTTGCCTGGACTAGCGAAGAGCGCCTACGAGCAGTACTTC.